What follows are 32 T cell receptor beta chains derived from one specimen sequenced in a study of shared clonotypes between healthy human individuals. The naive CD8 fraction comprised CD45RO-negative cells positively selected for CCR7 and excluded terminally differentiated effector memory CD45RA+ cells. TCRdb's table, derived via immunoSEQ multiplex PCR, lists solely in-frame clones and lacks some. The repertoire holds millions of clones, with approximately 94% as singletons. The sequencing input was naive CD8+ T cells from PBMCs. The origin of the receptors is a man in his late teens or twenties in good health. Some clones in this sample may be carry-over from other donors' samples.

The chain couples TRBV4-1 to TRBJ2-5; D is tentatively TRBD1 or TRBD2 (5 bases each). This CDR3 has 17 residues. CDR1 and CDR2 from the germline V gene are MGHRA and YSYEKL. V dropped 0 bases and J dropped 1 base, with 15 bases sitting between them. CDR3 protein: CASSQDGGRLTQETQYF. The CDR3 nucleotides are TGCGCCAGCAGCCAAGATGGGGGACGCCTTACCCAAGAGACCCAGTACTTC.

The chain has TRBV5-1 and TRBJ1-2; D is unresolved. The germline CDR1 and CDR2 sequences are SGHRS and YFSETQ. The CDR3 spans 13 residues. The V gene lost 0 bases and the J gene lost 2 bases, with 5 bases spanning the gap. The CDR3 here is CASSLGENYGYTF. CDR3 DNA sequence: TGCGCCAGCAGCTTGGGAGAAAACTATGGCTACACCTTC.

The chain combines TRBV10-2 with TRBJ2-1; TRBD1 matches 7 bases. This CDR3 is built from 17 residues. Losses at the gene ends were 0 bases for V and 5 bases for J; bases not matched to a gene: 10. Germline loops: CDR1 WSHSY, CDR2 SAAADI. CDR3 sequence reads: CASSESGSQGVNNEQFF. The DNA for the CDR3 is TGCGCCAGCAGTGAGTCAGGAAGTCAGGGGGTAAACAATGAGCAGTTCTTC.

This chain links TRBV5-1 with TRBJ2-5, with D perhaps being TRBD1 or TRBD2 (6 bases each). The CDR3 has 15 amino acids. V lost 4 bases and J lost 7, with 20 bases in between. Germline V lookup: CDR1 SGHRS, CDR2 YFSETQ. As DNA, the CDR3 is TGCGCCAGCAGCATACTGGAGGGGGATCCGTGGACCCAGTACTTC. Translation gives CASSILEGDPWTQYF. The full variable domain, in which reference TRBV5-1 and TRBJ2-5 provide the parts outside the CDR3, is KAGVTQTPRYLIKTRGQQVTLSCSPISGHRSVSWYQQTPGQGLQFLFEYFSETQRNKGNFPGRFSGRQFSNSRSEMNVSTLELGDSALYLCASSILEGDPWTQYFGPGTRLLVL.

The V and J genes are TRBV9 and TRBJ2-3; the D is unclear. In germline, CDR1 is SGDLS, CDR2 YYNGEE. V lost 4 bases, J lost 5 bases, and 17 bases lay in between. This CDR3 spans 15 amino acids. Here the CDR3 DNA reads TGTGCCAGCAGCCAGTTCGAGCTATCCCGAGATACGCAGTATTTT. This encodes CASSQFELSRDTQYF.

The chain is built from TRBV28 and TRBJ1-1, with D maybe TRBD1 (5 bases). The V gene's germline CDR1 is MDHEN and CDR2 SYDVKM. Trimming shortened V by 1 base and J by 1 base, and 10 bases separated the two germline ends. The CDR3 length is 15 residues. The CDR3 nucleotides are TGTGCCAGCAGTTTATTTAAGGGGCGGAACACTGAAGCTTTCTTT. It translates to CASSLFKGRNTEAFF.

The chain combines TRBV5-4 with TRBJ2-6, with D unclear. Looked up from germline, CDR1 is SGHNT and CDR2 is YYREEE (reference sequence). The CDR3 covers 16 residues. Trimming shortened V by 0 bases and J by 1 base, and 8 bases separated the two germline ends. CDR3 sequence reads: CASSLATFSGANVLTF. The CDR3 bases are TGTGCCAGCAGCTTGGCTACCTTTTCTGGGGCCAACGTCCTGACTTTC.

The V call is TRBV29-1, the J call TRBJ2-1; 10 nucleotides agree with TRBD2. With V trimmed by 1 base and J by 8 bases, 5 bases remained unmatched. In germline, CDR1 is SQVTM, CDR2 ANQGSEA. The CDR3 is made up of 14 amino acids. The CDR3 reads CSVEGTSGKDEQFF. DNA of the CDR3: TGCAGCGTTGAAGGTACTAGCGGGAAGGATGAGCAGTTCTTC.

CDR3 DNA sequence: TGTGCCAGCAGCTTAACGTGGGAGGACCAAGAGACCCAGTACTTC. As protein: CASSLTWEDQETQYF. The chain combines TRBV11-2 with TRBJ2-5, with a possible D match to TRBD2 (6 bases). The CDR3 is 15 amino acids. The V end lost 2 bases, the J end lost 0 bases, and 10 bases lay between the germline ends. Germline loops: CDR1 SGHAT, CDR2 FQNNGV.

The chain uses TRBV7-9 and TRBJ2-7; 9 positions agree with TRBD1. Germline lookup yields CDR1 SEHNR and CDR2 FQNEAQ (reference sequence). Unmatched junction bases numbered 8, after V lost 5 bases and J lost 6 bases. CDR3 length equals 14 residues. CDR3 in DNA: TGTGCCAGCAGCGGACAGGGGTTAATCACCGAGCAGTACTTC. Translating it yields CASSGQGLITEQYF. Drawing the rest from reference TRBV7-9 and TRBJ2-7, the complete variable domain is DTGVSQNPRHKITKRGQNVTFRCDPISEHNRLYWYRQTLGQGPEFLTYFQNEAQLEKSRLLSDRFSAERPKGSFSTLEIQRTEQGDSAMYLCASSGQGLITEQYFGPGTRLTVT.

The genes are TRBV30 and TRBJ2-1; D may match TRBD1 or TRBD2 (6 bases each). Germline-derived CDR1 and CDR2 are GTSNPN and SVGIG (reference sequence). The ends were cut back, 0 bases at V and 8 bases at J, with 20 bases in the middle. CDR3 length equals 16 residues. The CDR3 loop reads CAWSVRIGGGRDEQFF. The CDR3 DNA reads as TGTGCCTGGAGTGTTCGAATAGGGGGAGGTCGGGATGAGCAGTTCTTC.

The CDR3 spells CASGPTGTYEQYF. The CDR3 bases are TGTGCCAGCGGACCGACAGGGACCTACGAGCAGTACTTC. The chain carries TRBV27 and TRBJ2-7; 7 bases fit TRBD1. CDR3 size: 13 residues. The ends lost 8 bases at V and 2 bases at J; junction bases unmatched: 6. Germline V gene data show CDR1 as MNHEY and CDR2 as SMNVEV (reference sequence).

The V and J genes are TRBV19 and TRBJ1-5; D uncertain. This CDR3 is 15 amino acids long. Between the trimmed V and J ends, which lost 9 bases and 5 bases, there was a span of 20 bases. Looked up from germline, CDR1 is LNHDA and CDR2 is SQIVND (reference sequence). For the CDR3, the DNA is TGTGCCAGCAAGCAACAGATGGTTCGTTATCAGCCCCAGCATTTT. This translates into CASKQQMVRYQPQHF.

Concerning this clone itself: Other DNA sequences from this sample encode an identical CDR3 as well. CDR3 sequence reads: CASSLQGGYEQYF. The CDR3 nucleotides read TGTGCCAGCAGCCTACAGGGTGGATACGAGCAGTACTTC. V usage is TRBV28 and J usage is TRBJ2-7, with D possibly matching TRBD1 (6 bases). Per germline, CDR1 MDHEN and CDR2 SYDVKM. The CDR3 covers 13 residues. V lost 6 bases and J lost 4, with 13 bases in between.

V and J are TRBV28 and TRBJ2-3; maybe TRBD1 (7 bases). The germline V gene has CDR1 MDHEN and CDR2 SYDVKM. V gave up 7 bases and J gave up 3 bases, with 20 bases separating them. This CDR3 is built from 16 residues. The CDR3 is CASTIGHAGGTDTQYF. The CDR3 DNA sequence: TGTGCCAGCACCATTGGCCACGCAGGGGGGACAGATACGCAGTATTTT. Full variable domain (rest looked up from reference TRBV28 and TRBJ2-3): DVKVTQSSRYLVKRTGEKVFLECVQDMDHENMFWYRQDPGLGLRLIYFSYDVKMKEKGDIPEGYSVSREKKERFSLILESASTNQTSMYLCASTIGHAGGTDTQYFGPGTRLTVL.

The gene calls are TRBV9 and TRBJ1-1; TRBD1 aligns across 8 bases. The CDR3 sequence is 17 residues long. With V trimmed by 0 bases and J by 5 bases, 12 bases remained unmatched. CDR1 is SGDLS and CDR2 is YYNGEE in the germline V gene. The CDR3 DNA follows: TGTGCCAGCAGCGTAGGAGAGCTCGGACAGGGAGGAACTGAAGCTTTCTTT. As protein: CASSVGELGQGGTEAFF.

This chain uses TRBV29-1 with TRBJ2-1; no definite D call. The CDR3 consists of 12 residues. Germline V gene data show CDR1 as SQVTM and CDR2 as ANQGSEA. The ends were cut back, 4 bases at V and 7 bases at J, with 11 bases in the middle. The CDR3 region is CSVGGVGNEQFF. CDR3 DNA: TGCAGCGTTGGCGGAGTTGGGAATGAGCAGTTCTTC.

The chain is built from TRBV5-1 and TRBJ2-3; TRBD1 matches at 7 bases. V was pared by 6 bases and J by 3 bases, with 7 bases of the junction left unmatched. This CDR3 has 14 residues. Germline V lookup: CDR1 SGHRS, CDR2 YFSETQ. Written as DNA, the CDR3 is TGCGCCAGCACCTCAGACAGGGCAACAGATACGCAGTATTTT. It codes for CASTSDRATDTQYF.

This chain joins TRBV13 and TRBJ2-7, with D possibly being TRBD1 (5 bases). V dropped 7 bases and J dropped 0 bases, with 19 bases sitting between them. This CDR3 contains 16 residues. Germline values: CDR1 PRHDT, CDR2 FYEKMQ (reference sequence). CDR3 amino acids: CASKGPGRLSSYEQYF. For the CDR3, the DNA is TGTGCCAGCAAGGGGCCGGGCCGTTTGAGCTCCTACGAGCAGTACTTC.

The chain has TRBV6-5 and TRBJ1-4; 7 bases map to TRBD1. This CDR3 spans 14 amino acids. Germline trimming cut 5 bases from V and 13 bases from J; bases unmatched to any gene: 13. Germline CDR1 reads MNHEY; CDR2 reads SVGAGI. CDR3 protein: CASSPRTAQGGLFF. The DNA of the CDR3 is TGTGCCAGCAGTCCTAGGACAGCCCAGGGGGGACTGTTTTTT.

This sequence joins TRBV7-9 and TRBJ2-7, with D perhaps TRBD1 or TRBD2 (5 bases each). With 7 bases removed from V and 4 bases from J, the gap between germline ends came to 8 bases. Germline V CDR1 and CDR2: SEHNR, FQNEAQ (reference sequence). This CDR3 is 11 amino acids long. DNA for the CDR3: TGTGCCAGCAACGAGGGGTACGAGCAGTACTTC. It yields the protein CASNEGYEQYF.

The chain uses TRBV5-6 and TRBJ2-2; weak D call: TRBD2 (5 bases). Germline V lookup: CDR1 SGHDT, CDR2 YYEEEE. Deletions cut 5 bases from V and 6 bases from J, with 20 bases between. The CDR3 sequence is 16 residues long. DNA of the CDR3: TGTGCCAGCAGACTGGAAATCGAGGGAGAGGCCGGGGAGCTGTTTTTT. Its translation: CASRLEIEGEAGELFF. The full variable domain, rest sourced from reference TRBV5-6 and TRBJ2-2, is DAGVTQSPTHLIKTRGQQVTLRCSPKSGHDTVSWYQQALGQGPQFIFQYYEEEERQRGNFPDRFSGHQFPNYSSELNVNALLLGDSALYLCASRLEIEGEAGELFFGEGSRLTVL.

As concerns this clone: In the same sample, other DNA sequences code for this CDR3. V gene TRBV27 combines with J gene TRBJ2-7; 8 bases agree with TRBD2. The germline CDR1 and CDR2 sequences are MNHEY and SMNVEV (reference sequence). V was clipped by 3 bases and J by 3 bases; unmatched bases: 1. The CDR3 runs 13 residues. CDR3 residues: CASSFGTSYEQYF. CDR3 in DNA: TGTGCCAGCAGTTTTGGGACTAGCTACGAGCAGTACTTC.

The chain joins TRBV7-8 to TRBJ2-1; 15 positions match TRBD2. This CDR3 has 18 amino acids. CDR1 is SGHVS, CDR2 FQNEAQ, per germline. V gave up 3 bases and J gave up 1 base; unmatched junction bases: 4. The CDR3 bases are TGTGCCAGCAGCTTTGGACTAGCGGGGGGGAATTCCTACAATGAGCAGTTCTTC. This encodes CASSFGLAGGNSYNEQFF. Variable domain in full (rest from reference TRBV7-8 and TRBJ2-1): GAGVSQSPRYKVAKRGQDVALRCDPISGHVSLFWYQQALGQGPEFLTYFQNEAQLDKSGLPSDRFFAERPEGSVSTLKIQRTQQEDSAVYLCASSFGLAGGNSYNEQFFGPGTRLTVL.

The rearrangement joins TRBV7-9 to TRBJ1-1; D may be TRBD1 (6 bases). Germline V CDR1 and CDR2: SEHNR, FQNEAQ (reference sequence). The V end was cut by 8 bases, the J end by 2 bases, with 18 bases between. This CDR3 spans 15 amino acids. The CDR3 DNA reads TGTGCCAGCGCGATACGGCAGGGACAAAACACTGAAGCTTTCTTT. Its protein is CASAIRQGQNTEAFF.

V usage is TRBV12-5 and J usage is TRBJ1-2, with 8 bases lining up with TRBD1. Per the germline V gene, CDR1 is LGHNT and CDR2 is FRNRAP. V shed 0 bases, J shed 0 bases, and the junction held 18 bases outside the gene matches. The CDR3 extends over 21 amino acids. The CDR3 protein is CASGLVSPIGQGSKANYGYTF. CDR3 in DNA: TGTGCTAGTGGTTTGGTCTCCCCTATTGGACAGGGTAGTAAGGCTAACTATGGCTACACCTTC.

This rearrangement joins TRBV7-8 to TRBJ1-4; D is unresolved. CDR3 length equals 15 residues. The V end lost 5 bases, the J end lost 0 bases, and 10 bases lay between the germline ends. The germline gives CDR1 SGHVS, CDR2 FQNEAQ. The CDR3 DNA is TGTGCCAGCAGCCTCGTGGCAGCAACTAATGAAAAACTGTTTTTT. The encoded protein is CASSLVAATNEKLFF.

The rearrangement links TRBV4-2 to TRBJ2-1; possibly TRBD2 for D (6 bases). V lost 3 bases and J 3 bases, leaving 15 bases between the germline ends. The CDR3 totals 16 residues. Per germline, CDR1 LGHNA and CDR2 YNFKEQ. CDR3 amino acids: CASSQAGLALYNEQFF. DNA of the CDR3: TGTGCCAGCAGCCAGGCGGGATTAGCACTCTACAATGAGCAGTTCTTC.

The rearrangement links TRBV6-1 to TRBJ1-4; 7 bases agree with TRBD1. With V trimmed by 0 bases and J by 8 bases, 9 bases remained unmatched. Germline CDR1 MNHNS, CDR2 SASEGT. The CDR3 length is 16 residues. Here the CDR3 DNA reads TGTGCCAGCAGTGAAGCACCGACAGGGAGGGGGGAAAAACTGTTTTTT. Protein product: CASSEAPTGRGEKLFF.

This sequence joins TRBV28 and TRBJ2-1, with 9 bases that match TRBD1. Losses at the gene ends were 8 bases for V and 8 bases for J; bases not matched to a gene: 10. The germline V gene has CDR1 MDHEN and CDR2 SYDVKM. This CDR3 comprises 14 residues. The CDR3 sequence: CASSPGQGTDEQFF. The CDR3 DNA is TGTGCCAGCTCACCGGGACAGGGTACTGATGAGCAGTTCTTC.

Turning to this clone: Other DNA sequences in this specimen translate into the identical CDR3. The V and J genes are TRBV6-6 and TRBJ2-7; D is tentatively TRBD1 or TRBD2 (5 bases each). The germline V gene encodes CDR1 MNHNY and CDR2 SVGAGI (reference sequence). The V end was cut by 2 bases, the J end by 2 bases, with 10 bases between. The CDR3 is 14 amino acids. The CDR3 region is CASSYGTKTYEQYF. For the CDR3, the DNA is TGTGCCAGCAGTTACGGGACGAAAACCTACGAGCAGTACTTC.

The CDR3 region is CATSRAGKETQYF. CDR3 sequence (DNA): TGTGCCACCAGCAGAGCAGGGAAAGAGACCCAGTACTTC. This chain connects TRBV15 to TRBJ2-5; D might be TRBD1 (5 bases). The germline V and J ends were trimmed by 1 base and 3 bases, with 6 bases remaining between them. Germline V gene data show CDR1 as LNHNV and CDR2 as YYDKDF (reference sequence). This CDR3 has 13 amino acids.